This T cell receptor beta chain was observed in a study of beta chain features in type 1 diabetes. Study-level findings and limits: A moderate, significant TCRB CDR3 shortening appeared in type 1 diabetes across four CD4+ subsets. PCR, the amplification step, might favor shorter templates, equally in patients and controls.

Reverse transcribing all isolated RNA meant expressed TCRB transcripts were sequenced. Generated by immunoSEQ multiplex PCR, the TCRdb table keeps only in-frame clones and is missing some. This table has about 370,000 clones, around 10% appearing once. There are 14 residues in the CDR3. CDR1 is SNHLY and CDR2 is FYNNEI in the germline V gene. Germline trimming cut 4 bases from V and 6 bases from J; bases unmatched to any gene: 6. About this clone itself: Its antigen is not identified.

Sequenced input: central memory CD4+ T cells from blood. The chain is built from TRBV2 and TRBJ2-1; 7 bases are a match to TRBD1. The receptor was isolated from a man aged 25-45 years with type 1 diabetes. CDR3 DNA sequence: TGTGCCAGCAGTGCTCTCAGGGACAGCAATGAGCAGTTCTTC. Amino acids: CASSALRDSNEQFF.